Detailed here is one T cell receptor (beta chain). This clonotype occurred many times. Its antigen is currently not known. No base-level quality is on record; no much larger clone is a single base apart. The CDR3 covers 14 residues, taking in both the cysteine and the phenylalanine. Only the CDR3 region is kept as DNA, spanning 42 bases read in frame from base 1. Taken from the germline V gene, the CDR1 and CDR2 loops are SGHVS and FQNEAQ. Trimming takes 5 bases from V and 5 bases from J, and the germline ends sit 12 bases apart. The data were obtained in a study of T cell repertoires in cytomegalovirus infection (dated by TCRdb to between 2019 and 2020). Study-level background: Recently identified HLA-C-restricted CMV epitopes, whose presentation resists viral immunomodulation, were targeted by peptide stimulations together with well-studied HLA-B-restricted epitopes. Because public TCR beta signatures pointed to carriage of CMV infection together with the matching HLA type, the HLA type of each donor mattered for the analysis.

For sequencing, an Illumina HiSeq 1500 was employed. TCRdb reprocessed the public reads (quality trimming at Q25 with fastp, clone calling with MiXCR) and kept in-frame beta chains. Here each entry gathers all rows of one CDR3 protein and keeps the most common genes and DNA. Within this sample are about a million distinct CDR3 sequences, with roughly 30% of them counted one time only. About an eighth of the sample is held by the ten biggest clonotypes. On the study overall, not on this receptor specifically: The ex vivo response was dominated by HLA-C-restricted CMV-specific TCR beta clonotypes, which also provided the single most frequent clonotype in two of eight donors. In both this cohort and an independent roughly 360-donor cohort, the cumulative frequency of public TCR beta family members distinguished carriers of CMV infection plus the relevant HLA type.

The treatment or condition label here, explained by the study, means: in vitro stimulation with specific CMV peptide epitopes to enrich CMV-specific T cells. This sequence uses TRBV7-8 and TRBJ1-4; there is no confident call for the D gene. The sequenced sample was cultured CD8+ T cells from PBMCs, obtained from culture after CMV antigen stimulation. This clonotype was sampled from a human donor in good health (CMV status not recorded). Some clones in this sample may be carry-over from other donors' samples. Here the CDR3 is given as CASSPGGENEKLFF. DNA sequence: TGTGCCAGCAGCCCGGGCGGAGAAAATGAAAAACTGTTTTTT.